This record covers a single T cell receptor beta chain. This sample was taken from a study of blood T cell repertoires in COVID-19. In the study overall: Specimens from acute and convalescent COVID-19 originated in the United States, Italy and Spain.

As handled by the study authors: Nucleated cell counts were estimated from reference gene primer amplification. Data came from immunoSEQ multiplex PCR; TCRdb stores just in-frame clones and leaves some out. That table is the source of V, J and clone size, and D and trimming were worked out from the DNA. The data contain roughly 230,000 clones, 80% to 90% of them singletons. V was cut by 1 base and J by 3 bases, with 25 bases left in between. The CDR3 contains 19 residues. The sequence came from a man between 45 and 60 years old with acute or convalescent COVID-19. The sample taken for sequencing was peripheral blood. V gene TRBV5-3 combines with J gene TRBJ1-2, with D maybe TRBD1 (6 bases). TRBV5-3 is classed as an ORF, of uncertain function. DNA of the CDR3: TGTGCCAGAAGCTTGTCCTTGGGGGGGCTCGCCCCGTTAGACTATGGCTACACCTTC. This gives the protein CARSLSLGGLAPLDYGYTF.